The rows below give T cell receptor beta chains drawn from one sample of a study of identical twins. One entry per CDR3 protein, called by TCRdb with MiXCR from the 5' RACE reads. The table has approximately 500,000 distinct CDR3 sequences, 24% seen once. In addition, the sample was reused for a study of T cells expressing NK-cell markers.

Sequences were obtained from CD4+ T cells sorted from blood. The receptors stem from a woman aged 18 to 35 in good health. The CDR3 runs from the conserved cysteine through the conserved F or W. A D gene is named only where the DNA matches it firmly. The listing skips clone size in some rows; elsewhere it reads once, few, many or a size class.

size | J | D | V | DNA | CDR3
few | TRBJ1-1 | NA | TRBV10-3 | TGTGCCACATCACGTCAGGGTCGGTCCCCGGGAGAAGCTTTCTTT | CATSRQGRSPGEAFF
few | TRBJ2-3 | NA | TRBV5-1 | TGCGCCAGCAGCCTTATAACTTTCACAGATACGCAGTATTTT | CASSLITFTDTQYF
few | TRBJ2-4 | NA | TRBV9 | TGTGCCAGCAGCGTGGCCAGGGGATCGTCCATTCAGTACTTC | CASSVARGSSIQYF
NA | TRBJ2-1 | NA | TRBV29-1 | TGCAGCGGTTCCCGCTACAATGAGCAGTTCTTC | CSGSRYNEQFF
NA | TRBJ2-1 | TRBD1 | TRBV7-6 | TGTGCCAGCAGCTTAGATCCCCGGACAGGCAATGAGCAGTTCTTC | CASSLDPRTGNEQFF
few | TRBJ2-1 | TRBD2 | TRBV7-2 | TGTGCCAGCAGCCGTTGGAGCGGGAACTCCTACAATGAGCAGTTCTTC | CASSRWSGNSYNEQFF
NA | TRBJ1-2 | TRBD1 | TRBV20-1 | TGCAGTGCTACCGACAGGGGGCCTGGCTACACCTTC | CSATDRGPGYTF
few | TRBJ2-3 | NA | TRBV10-3 | TGTGCCATCCAGCAGGGACTGTACACAGATACGCAGTATTTT | CAIQQGLYTDTQYF
few | TRBJ2-5 | TRBD2 | TRBV15 | TGTGCCACCACCTCCGGGGGAGGGGCAGAGACCCAGTACTTC | CATTSGGGAETQYF
NA | TRBJ2-3 | TRBD1 | TRBV7-9 | TGTGCCAGCAGCACCGGGACAGCCACAGATACGCAGTATTTT | CASSTGTATDTQYF
NA | TRBJ2-1 | TRBD2 | TRBV5-1 | TGCGCCAGCAGCTTGACTAGCGGGGAAAATGAGCAGTTCTTC | CASSLTSGENEQFF
few | TRBJ2-1 | TRBD2 | TRBV10-3 | TGTGCCATCTCGGGGGGGACTAGCGGCTTAAATGAGCAGTTCTTC | CAISGGTSGLNEQFF
few | TRBJ2-1 | TRBD2 | TRBV12-3/TRBV12-4 | TGTGCCAGCAGCGGGACTAGCGGGTTGGATGAGCAGTTCTTC | CASSGTSGLDEQFF
NA | TRBJ1-2 | NA | TRBV6-1 | TGTGCCAGCAGTGTAGAATGGAGCTATGGCTACACCTTC | CASSVEWSYGYTF
few | TRBJ2-1 | NA | TRBV20-1 | TGCAGTGCTAGTAGACAGTCCAATGAGCAGTTCTTC | CSASRQSNEQFF
few | TRBJ2-1 | NA | TRBV5-1 | TGCGCCAGCAGCGGGCCTGGGACTGCCCCCGAGGAGGAGCAGTTCTTC | CASSGPGTAPEEEQFF
NA | TRBJ1-1 | TRBD1 | TRBV7-8 | TGTGCCAGCAGCTTAGTGGGACAGGGGGAAGGTTTGGCTTTCTTT | CASSLVGQGEGLAFF
few | TRBJ2-1 | NA | TRBV24-1 | TGTGCCACCAGCTCGGAGCGGAGTGAGCAGTTCTTC | CATSSERSEQFF
NA | TRBJ2-3 | NA | TRBV20-1 | TGCAGTGCTGCCCCTTCAGGCCCCTTTAATACGCAGTATTTT | CSAAPSGPFNTQYF
NA | TRBJ2-2 | NA | TRBV20-1 | TGCAGTGCTAGCCGCACGAACACCGGGGAGCTGTTTTTT | CSASRTNTGELFF
few | TRBJ1-4 | TRBD1 | TRBV20-1 | TGCAGTGCTAGAGACCAGGGAGGGGGCAGGGGTAATGAAAAACTGTTTTTT | CSARDQGGGRGNEKLFF
few | TRBJ2-2 | TRBD2 | TRBV12-3/TRBV12-4 | TGTGCCAGCAGCTCCCGACTAGCGGGGAGCCACCATGGGGAGCTGTTTTTT | CASSSRLAGSHHGELFF
NA | TRBJ2-3 | TRBD2 | TRBV20-1 | TGCAGTGCTAGAAAACTAGCGGGACTCACAGATACGCAGTATTTT | CSARKLAGLTDTQYF
NA | TRBJ2-1 | NA | TRBV7-2 | TGTGCCAGCAGCTTATTAGGGGGAGGCTACAATGAGCAGTTCTTC | CASSLLGGGYNEQFF
NA | TRBJ2-5 | NA | TRBV6-1 | TGTGCCAGCAGAGGAGTTGGCGAGACCCAGTACTTC | CASRGVGETQYF
NA | TRBJ2-3 | NA | TRBV15 | TGTGCCACCAGCAGAGAGGCACTGGCCTTAAGTTTGGATACGCAGTATTTT | CATSREALALSLDTQYF
few | TRBJ2-3 | TRBD2 | TRBV4-2 | TGTGCCAGCAGCCAAGGTCCTCTCGCGGGGGTACGCGCAGATACGCAGTATTTT | CASSQGPLAGVRADTQYF
NA | TRBJ2-1 | NA | TRBV20-1 | TGCAGTGCTAGTAGAGGCGGCAATGAGCAGTTCTTC | CSASRGGNEQFF
NA | TRBJ2-1 | TRBD2 | TRBV19 | TGTGCCAGTAGTAGACGGGGGGACTCCTACAATGAGCAGTTCTTC | CASSRRGDSYNEQFF
NA | TRBJ1-3 | NA | TRBV4-3 | TGCGCCAGCAGCCAAGATCTGGGACGGAGCACCATATATTTT | CASSQDLGRSTIYF
few | TRBJ2-3 | NA | TRBV25-1 | TGTGCCAGCAGTGTTTATAACACAGATACGCAGTATTTT | CASSVYNTDTQYF
NA | TRBJ2-1 | NA | TRBV20-1 | TGCAGTGCTAGTGGCGGGGGCTTCTCCTACAATGAGCAGTTCTTC | CSASGGGFSYNEQFF